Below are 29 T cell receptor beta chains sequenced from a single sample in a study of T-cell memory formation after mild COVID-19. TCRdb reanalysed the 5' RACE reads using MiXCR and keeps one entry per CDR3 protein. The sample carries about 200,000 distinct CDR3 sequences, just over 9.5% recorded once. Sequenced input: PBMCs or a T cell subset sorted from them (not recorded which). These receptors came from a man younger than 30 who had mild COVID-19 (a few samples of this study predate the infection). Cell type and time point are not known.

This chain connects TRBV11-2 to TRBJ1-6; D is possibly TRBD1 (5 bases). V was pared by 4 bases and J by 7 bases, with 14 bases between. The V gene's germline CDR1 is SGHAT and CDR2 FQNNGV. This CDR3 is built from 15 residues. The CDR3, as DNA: TGTGCCAGCAGCTCACTTCAGGGCCTAAATTCACCCCTCCACTTT. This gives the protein CASSSLQGLNSPLHF.

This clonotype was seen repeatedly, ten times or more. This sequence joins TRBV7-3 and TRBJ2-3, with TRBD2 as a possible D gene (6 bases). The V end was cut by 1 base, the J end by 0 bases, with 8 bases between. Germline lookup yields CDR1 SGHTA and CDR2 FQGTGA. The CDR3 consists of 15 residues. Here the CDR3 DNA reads TGTGCCAGCAGCTTAAGGGGGGTCAGCACAGATACGCAGTATTTT. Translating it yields CASSLRGVSTDTQYF.

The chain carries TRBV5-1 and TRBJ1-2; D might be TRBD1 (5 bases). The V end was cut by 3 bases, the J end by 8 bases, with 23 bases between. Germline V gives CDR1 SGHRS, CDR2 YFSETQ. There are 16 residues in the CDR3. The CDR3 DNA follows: TGCGCCAGCAGCTCGGCAACGGGACCGGAGATAGGGGGCTACACCTTC. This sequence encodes CASSSATGPEIGGYTF.

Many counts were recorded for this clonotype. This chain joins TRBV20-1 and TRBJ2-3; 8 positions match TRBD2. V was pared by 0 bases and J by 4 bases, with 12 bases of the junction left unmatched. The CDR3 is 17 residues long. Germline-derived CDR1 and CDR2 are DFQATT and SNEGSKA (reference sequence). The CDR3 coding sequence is TGCAGTGCTAGAGATGGGGGACGCGCGGGGGGCCCAGATACGCAGTATTTT. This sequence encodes CSARDGGRAGGPDTQYF.

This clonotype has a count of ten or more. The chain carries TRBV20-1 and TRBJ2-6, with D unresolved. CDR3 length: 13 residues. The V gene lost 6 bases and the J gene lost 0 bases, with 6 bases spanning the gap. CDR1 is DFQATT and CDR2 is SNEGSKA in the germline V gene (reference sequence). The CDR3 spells CSASDSGANVLTF. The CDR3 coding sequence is TGCAGTGCGTCAGACTCTGGGGCCAACGTCCTGACTTTC.

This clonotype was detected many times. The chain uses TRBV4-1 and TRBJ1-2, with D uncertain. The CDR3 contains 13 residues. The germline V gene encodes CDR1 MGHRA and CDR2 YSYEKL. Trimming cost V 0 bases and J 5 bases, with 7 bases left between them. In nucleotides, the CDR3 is TGCGCCAGCAGCCAAGATGGGATATATGGCTACACCTTC. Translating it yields CASSQDGIYGYTF.

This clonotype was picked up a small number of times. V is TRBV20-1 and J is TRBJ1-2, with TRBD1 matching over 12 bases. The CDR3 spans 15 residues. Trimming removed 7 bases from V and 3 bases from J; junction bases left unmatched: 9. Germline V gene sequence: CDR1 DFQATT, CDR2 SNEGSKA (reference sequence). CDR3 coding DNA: TGCAGTGGCCGGGACAGGGGGCTGCGTTACTATGGCTACACCTTC. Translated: CSGRDRGLRYYGYTF.

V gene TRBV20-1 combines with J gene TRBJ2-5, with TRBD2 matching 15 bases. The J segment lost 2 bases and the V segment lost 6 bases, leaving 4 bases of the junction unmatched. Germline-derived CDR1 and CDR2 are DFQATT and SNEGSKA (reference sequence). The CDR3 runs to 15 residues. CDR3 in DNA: TGCAGTGCGGCCGGGACTAGCGGGGGGCAAGAGACCCAGTACTTC. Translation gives CSAAGTSGGQETQYF.

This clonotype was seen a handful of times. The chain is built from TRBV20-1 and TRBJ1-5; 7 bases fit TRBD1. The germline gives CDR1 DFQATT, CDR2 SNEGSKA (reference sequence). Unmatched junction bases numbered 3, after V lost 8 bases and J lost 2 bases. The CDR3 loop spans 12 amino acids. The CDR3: CSYDRGNQPQHF. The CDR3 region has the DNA TGCAGTTACGACAGGGGCAATCAGCCCCAGCATTTT.

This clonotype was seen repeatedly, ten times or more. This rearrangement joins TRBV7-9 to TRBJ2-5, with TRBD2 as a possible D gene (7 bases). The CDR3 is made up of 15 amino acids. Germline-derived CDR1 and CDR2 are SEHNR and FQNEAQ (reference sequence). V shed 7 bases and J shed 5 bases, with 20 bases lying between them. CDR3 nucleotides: TGTGCCAGCACCGACACCCGGGGGGCCGGGGAGACCCAGTACTTC. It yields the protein CASTDTRGAGETQYF.

CDR3 nucleotide sequence: TGTGCCAGCAGTGAACAGGGGGCCGGAAACACCATATATTTT. This sequence encodes CASSEQGAGNTIYF. The J gene is TRBJ1-3, the V gene TRBV2; TRBD1 agrees at 8 bases. The germline V gene encodes CDR1 SNHLY and CDR2 FYNNEI. The CDR3 sequence is 14 residues long. Trimming cost V 2 bases and J 4 bases; bases outside gene matches: 1.

The CDR3 loop is CSARYTSTDTQYF. CDR3 nucleotide sequence: TGCAGTGCCAGATACACTAGCACAGATACGCAGTATTTT. V gene TRBV20-1 combines with J gene TRBJ2-3; D unclear. Germline CDR1 and CDR2: DFQATT and SNEGSKA (reference sequence). Trimming left V 6 bases short and J 0 bases short, with 10 bases between. The CDR3 totals 13 residues.

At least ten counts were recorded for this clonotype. The DNA for the CDR3 is TGTGCCAGCAGTTATCGTCCTCGGAATTCACCCCTCCACTTT. It codes for CASSYRPRNSPLHF. The rearrangement uses TRBV6-6 and TRBJ1-6; D is ambiguous. Trimming took 3 bases from V and 7 from J, leaving 10 bases between them. This CDR3 spans 14 amino acids. Germline V lookup: CDR1 MNHNY, CDR2 SVGAGI (reference sequence).

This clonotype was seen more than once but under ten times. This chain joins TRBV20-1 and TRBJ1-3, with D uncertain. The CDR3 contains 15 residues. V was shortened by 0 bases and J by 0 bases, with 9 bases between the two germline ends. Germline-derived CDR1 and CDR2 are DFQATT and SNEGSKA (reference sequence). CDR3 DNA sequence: TGCAGTGCTAGAGACAGGACGAGCTCTGGAAACACCATATATTTT. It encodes CSARDRTSSGNTIYF.

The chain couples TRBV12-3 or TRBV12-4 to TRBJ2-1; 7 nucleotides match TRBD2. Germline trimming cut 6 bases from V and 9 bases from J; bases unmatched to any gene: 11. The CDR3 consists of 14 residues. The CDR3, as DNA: TGTGCCAGCAGGAAGACAATCACGGGAGGTGAGCAGTTCTTC. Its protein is CASRKTITGGEQFF.

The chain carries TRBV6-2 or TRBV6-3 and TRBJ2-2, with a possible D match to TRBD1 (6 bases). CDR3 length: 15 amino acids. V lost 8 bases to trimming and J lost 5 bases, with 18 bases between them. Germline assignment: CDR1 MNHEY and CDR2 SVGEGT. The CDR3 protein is CASLDGGFGTGELFF. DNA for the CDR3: TGTGCCAGCCTGGATGGGGGCTTCGGAACCGGGGAGCTGTTTTTT.

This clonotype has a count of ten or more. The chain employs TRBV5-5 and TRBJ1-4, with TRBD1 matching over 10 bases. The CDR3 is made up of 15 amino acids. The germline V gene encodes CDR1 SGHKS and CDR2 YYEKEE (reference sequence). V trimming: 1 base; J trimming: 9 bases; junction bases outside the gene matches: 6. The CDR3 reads CASSLTGQGVQKLFF. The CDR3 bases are TGTGCCAGCAGCTTGACAGGACAGGGGGTCCAAAAACTGTTTTTT.

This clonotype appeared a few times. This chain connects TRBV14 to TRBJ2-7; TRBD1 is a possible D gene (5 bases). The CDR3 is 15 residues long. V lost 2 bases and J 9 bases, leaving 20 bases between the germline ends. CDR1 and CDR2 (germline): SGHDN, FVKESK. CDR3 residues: CASSQIFMGPERQYF. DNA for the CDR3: TGTGCCAGCAGCCAAATTTTTATGGGGCCGGAGCGGCAGTACTTC. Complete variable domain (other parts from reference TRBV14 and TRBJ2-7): EAGVTQFPSHSVIEKGQTVTLRCDPISGHDNLYWYRRVMGKEIKFLLHFVKESKQDESGMPNNRFLAERTGGTYSTLKVQPAELEDSGVYFCASSQIFMGPERQYFGPGTRLTVT.

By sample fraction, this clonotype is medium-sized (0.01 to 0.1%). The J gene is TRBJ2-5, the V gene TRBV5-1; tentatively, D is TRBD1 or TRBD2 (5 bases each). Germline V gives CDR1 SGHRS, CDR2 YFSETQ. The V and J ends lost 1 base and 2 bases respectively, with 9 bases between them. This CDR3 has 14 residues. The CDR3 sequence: CASSLYGGQETQYF. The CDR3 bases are TGCGCCAGCAGCTTGTATGGGGGTCAAGAGACCCAGTACTTC. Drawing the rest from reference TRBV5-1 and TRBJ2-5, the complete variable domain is KAGVTQTPRYLIKTRGQQVTLSCSPISGHRSVSWYQQTPGQGLQFLFEYFSETQRNKGNFPGRFSGRQFSNSRSEMNVSTLELGDSALYLCASSLYGGQETQYFGPGTRLLVL.

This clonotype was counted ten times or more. The CDR3 here is CASSPHTDTQYF. The CDR3 region has the DNA TGTGCCAGCAGCCCTCACACAGATACGCAGTATTTT. This chain joins TRBV7-2 and TRBJ2-3; D remains ambiguous. Germline V gene lookup returns CDR1 SGHTA and CDR2 FQGNSA. Trimming pared 5 bases from V and 2 bases from J, leaving 5 bases between. The CDR3 length is 12 residues.

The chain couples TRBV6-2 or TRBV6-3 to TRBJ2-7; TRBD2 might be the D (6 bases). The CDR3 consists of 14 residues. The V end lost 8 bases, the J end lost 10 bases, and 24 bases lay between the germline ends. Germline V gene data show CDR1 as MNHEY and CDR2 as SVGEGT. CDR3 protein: CASSRPDYHLGQYV. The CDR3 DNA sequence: TGTGCCAGCTCCCGCCCGGACTACCACTTGGGACAGTACGTC.

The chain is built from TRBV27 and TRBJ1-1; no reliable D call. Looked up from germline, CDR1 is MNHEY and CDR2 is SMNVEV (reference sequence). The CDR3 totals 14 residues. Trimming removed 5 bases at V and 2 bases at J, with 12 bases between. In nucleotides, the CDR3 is TGTGCCAGCAGTCTCCTACAGAGTAACACTGAAGCTTTCTTT. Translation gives CASSLLQSNTEAFF.

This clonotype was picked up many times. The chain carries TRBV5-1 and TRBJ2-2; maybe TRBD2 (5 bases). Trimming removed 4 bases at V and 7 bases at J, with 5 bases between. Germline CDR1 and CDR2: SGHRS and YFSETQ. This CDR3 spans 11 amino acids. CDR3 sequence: CASSRDGELFF. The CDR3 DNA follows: TGCGCCAGCAGCCGGGACGGGGAGCTGTTTTTT.

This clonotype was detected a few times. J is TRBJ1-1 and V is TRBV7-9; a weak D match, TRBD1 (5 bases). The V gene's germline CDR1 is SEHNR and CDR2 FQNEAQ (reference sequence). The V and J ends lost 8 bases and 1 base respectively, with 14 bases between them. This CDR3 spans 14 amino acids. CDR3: CASDGGTRNTEAFF. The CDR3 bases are TGTGCCAGCGATGGGGGAACTCGGAACACTGAAGCTTTCTTT.

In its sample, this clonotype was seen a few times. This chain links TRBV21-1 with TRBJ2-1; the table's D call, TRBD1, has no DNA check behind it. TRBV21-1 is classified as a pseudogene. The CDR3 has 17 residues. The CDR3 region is CASSTPGGQGDLDEQFF. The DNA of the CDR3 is TGTGCCAGCAGCACCCCCGGGGGACAGGGGGATCTGGATGAGCAGTTCTTC.

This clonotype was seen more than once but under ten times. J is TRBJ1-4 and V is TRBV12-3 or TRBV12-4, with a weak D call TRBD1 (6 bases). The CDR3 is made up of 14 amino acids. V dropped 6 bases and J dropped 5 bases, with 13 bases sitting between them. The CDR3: CASSPDRMNEKLFF. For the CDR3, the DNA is TGTGCCAGCAGCCCAGACAGGATGAATGAAAAACTGTTTTTT.

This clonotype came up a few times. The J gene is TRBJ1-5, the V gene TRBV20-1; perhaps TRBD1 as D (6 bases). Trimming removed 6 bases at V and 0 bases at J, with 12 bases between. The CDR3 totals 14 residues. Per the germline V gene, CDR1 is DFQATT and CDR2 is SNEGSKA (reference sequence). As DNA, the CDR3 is TGCAGTGCAGGGGGTACCACTAGCAATCAGCCCCAGCATTTT. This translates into CSAGGTTSNQPQHF.

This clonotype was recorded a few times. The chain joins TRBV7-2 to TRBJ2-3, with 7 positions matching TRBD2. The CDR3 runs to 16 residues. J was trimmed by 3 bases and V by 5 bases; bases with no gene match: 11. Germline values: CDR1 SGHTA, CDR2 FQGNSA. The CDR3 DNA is TGTGCCAGCAGCCCCCGCAGCGGCGGGGGAACAGATACGCAGTATTTT. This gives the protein CASSPRSGGGTDTQYF.

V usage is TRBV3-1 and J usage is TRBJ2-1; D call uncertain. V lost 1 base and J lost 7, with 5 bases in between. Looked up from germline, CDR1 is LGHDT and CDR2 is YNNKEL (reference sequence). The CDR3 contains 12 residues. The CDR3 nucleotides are TGTGCCAGCAGCCAAGCTTCTAATGAGCAGTTCTTC. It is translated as CASSQASNEQFF.